This T cell receptor (beta chain) was profiled in a study of OX40 agonist ivuxolimab in advanced cancers. Study in general: The dose-escalation group included hepatocellular carcinoma, melanoma, renal cell carcinoma and head and neck cancer.

The study's findings and limits: Partly responding patients at 0.1-3.0 mg/kg showed some of the smallest clonal expansion. The antigens recognized by the expanded peripheral T cells, that is their antigen specificity, were not determined.

This CDR3 region has 17 residues. Trimming stripped 0 bases from V and 1 base from J, with 14 bases between. CDR1 SGHNT and CDR2 YYREEE come from the germline V gene (reference sequence). With respect to this clone: No antigen is known for it.

Here immunoSEQ multiplex PCR was the method, and the copy in TCRdb shows in-frame clones only, minus some. In the table there are 35,000 or so clones, roughly nine tenths of which are singletons. The rearrangement links TRBV5-4 to TRBJ2-1, with unresolved D. This specimen was CD4+ or CD8+ T cells sorted from blood, taken in a trial of the OX40 agonist ivuxolimab. This sequence originates from an adult with an advanced solid tumor such as melanoma, head and neck, liver or kidney cancer. CDR3 sequence (DNA): TGTGCCAGCAGCTTGGTTGGTGCGGCAGGTTCCTACAATGAGCAGTTCTTC. Translation: CASSLVGAAGSYNEQFF.